Listed below are T cell receptor beta chains from one sample, sequenced in a study of regulatory T cells in long-lasting Graves disease. Using its own MiXCR run on the multiplex PCR reads, TCRdb lists one record per CDR3 protein. The sample lists about 540,000 distinct CDR3 sequences; roughly 13% were seen once. These data also featured in a second study, about T cells in Graves' hyperthyroidism and ophthalmopathy.

The sample in question was peripheral blood mononuclear cells (PBMCs), obtained at new diagnosis, from a patient treated with antithyroid drugs. Receptor source: a man under 40 with Graves disease. CDR3s leave out the opening cysteine and the closing phenylalanine or tryptophan. A D gene is named only where the DNA matches it firmly.

length: 12
V: TRBV5-6
D: .
J: TRBJ2-2
CDR3: ASSSGPVPGELF

length: 13
V: TRBV11-2
D: .
J: TRBJ2-3
CDR3: ASSLEAVAEDTQY

length: 10
V: TRBV7-9
D: TRBD1
J: TRBJ1-2
CDR3: AIPSPGGGYT

length: 18
V: TRBV6-2/TRBV6-3
D: TRBD2
J: TRBJ2-4
CDR3: ASSYSIWLAGASGKNIQY

length: 13
V: TRBV6-1
D: TRBD1
J: TRBJ1-2
CDR3: ASTQEDRVGYGYT

length: 13
V: TRBV7-2
D: .
J: TRBJ1-1
CDR3: ASSLAGQLNTEAF

length: 9
V: TRBV2
D: .
J: TRBJ1-4
CDR3: ARQRNEKLF

length: 12
V: TRBV28
D: .
J: TRBJ2-1
CDR3: ASSDDPDRRWQF

length: 12
V: TRBV5-1
D: .
J: TRBJ1-5
CDR3: ASSSTSGAQPQH

length: 14
V: TRBV6-1
D: TRBD2
J: TRBJ2-2
CDR3: ASSGLAGVVTGELF

length: 14
V: TRBV11-2
D: .
J: TRBJ1-2
CDR3: ASSLVSTYREDGYT

length: 12
V: TRBV30
D: TRBD2
J: TRBJ2-7
CDR3: AWNPLAGASEQY

length: 11
V: TRBV20-1
D: .
J: TRBJ1-5
CDR3: SARYSLNQPQH

length: 12
V: TRBV2
D: .
J: TRBJ2-5
CDR3: ASTPVGGGETQY

length: 11
V: TRBV20-1
D: TRBD2
J: TRBJ2-7
CDR3: SARLLAGYEQY

length: 11
V: TRBV9
D: .
J: TRBJ1-1
CDR3: ASSQGHLTEAF